What follows is one T cell receptor (beta chain) and its context. Its target is unknown. Recipient blood drawn about 28 days pretransplant and days 30, 100, 180 after. The data were obtained in a study of T cell clonotyping in hematopoietic cell transplantation. The study, taken as a whole, reports: Higher Inverse Simpson Index values in graft donor and pretransplant recipient predicted broader posttransplant TCR diversity. Recipient TCR diversity dropped after transplant; expanded clonotypes rose from day 30 to 180.

Here immunoSEQ multiplex PCR was the method, and the copy in TCRdb shows in-frame clones only, minus some. The repertoire holds a few thousand clones, with approximately 96% as singletons. V shed 5 bases and J shed 9 bases, with 22 bases lying between them. The germline gives CDR1 MNHEY, CDR2 SVGAGI. The CDR3 has 15 amino acids. The clonotype originates from a male patient aged 40-55 years who had an allogeneic stem cell transplant from a related donor, so the T cells may come from the graft donor. Some clones in this sample may be carry-over from other donors' samples. Material: PBMCs, obtained 100 days after allogeneic stem cell transplant. The chain joins TRBV6-5 to TRBJ1-1; D possibly corresponds to TRBD1 (5 bases). CDR3 protein: CASSGPGLPVSQAFF. In DNA, the CDR3 is TGTGCCAGCAGTGGACCGGGACTCCCCGTTTCCCAAGCTTTCTTT.